The clone carrying this T cell receptor (beta chain) has a count of ten or more. Its cognate antigen is unknown. Trimming took 0 bases from V and 10 from J, leaving 17 bases between them. The germline gives CDR1 SGHRS, CDR2 YFSETQ. The length of the CDR3 is 15 residues. Clones were read by immunoSEQ multiplex PCR, and TCRdb kept only the in-frame ones, dropping some. Listed for the sample are 20,000 to 25,000 clones, none seen a single time. A marrow graft followed busulfan-fludarabine conditioning, with cyclophosphamide on days +3 and +4. The data were obtained in a study of T cells after posttransplantation cyclophosphamide. Overall study findings and caveats: TRB clonality was highly associated with recipient CMV seropositivity and reactivation. Donor-recipient repertoire similarity was low at 1-2 months, rising over year one.

Material: PBMCs, obtained after allogeneic stem cell transplant with posttransplant cyclophosphamide. The chain joins TRBV5-1 to TRBJ2-1, with a tentative D call TRBD1 (5 bases). This TCR was recovered from a male patient aged 18-29 years who received an allogeneic stem cell transplant from a related donor, was CMV-positive, and had no GVHD. Some of these T cells may belong to the graft donor. CDR3 bases: TGCGCCAGCAGCTTGGCCAGGACAAATCCAGGGGAGCAGTTCTTC. This encodes CASSLARTNPGEQFF.